The 31 T cell receptor beta chains listed next were all sequenced from one sample in a study of identifying expanded T cells in peripheral blood. Sequenced by immunoSEQ multiplex PCR; TCRdb stores in-frame clones only, minus some. The data contain about 100,000 clones, 80% to 90% of them singletons. Sequenced input: blood. Receptors originate from a person aged 18-70 years in good health.

The chain couples TRBV28 to TRBJ2-2, with 8 bases that match TRBD2. CDR1 is MDHEN and CDR2 is SYDVKM in the germline V gene. V trimming: 6 bases; J trimming: 4 bases; junction bases outside the gene matches: 7. The CDR3 is made up of 15 amino acids. CDR3 sequence: CASSRGGRSTGELFF. DNA of the CDR3: TGTGCCAGCAGCCGGGGGGGGCGAAGCACCGGGGAGCTGTTTTTT.

The V call is TRBV5-1, the J call TRBJ2-5; 9 bases agree with TRBD2. Germline CDR1 reads SGHRS; CDR2 reads YFSETQ. The ends lost 2 bases at V and 5 bases at J; junction bases unmatched: 7. The CDR3 is made up of 15 amino acids. The chain's CDR3 is CASSLAGLAGETQYF. In DNA, the CDR3 is TGCGCCAGCAGCTTAGCCGGCCTAGCGGGGGAGACCCAGTACTTC.

The chain links TRBV18 to TRBJ2-1; D gene ambiguous. Germline CDR1 KGHSH, CDR2 LQKENI. The CDR3 is made up of 14 amino acids. Trimming cost V 0 bases and J 9 bases, with 12 bases left between them. CDR3 in DNA: TGTGCCAGCTCACCACCGTCCGGCAGGTCTGAGCAGTTCTTC. As protein: CASSPPSGRSEQFF.

This clone was seen just once. The V call is TRBV28, the J call TRBJ2-2; no definite D call. This CDR3 is built from 12 residues. CDR1 and CDR2 from the germline V gene are MDHEN and SYDVKM. Deletions cut 2 bases from V and 7 bases from J, with 5 bases between. CDR3 protein: CASSLAVGELFF. CDR3 bases: TGTGCCAGCAGTTTAGCGGTCGGGGAGCTGTTTTTT.

The chain carries TRBV10-1 and TRBJ1-2; D unresolved. The germline V gene has CDR1 WNHNN and CDR2 SYGVQD (reference sequence). V lost 3 bases and J 2 bases, leaving 10 bases between the germline ends. This CDR3 is 14 amino acids long. The CDR3 reads CASSEAGWNYGYTF. CDR3 coding DNA: TGCGCCAGCAGTGAAGCGGGCTGGAACTATGGCTACACCTTC.

The chain carries TRBV11-3 and TRBJ2-2; 10 nucleotides align to TRBD1. Germline V lookup: CDR1 SGHNT, CDR2 YENEEA. CDR3 length: 16 residues. The V segment lost 5 bases and the J segment 4 bases; nucleotides outside the gene matches: 7. The CDR3 region has the DNA TGTGCCAGCAGCGCGGGACAGGGGTCCTCCACCGGGGAGCTGTTTTTT. Translated: CASSAGQGSSTGELFF.

V gene TRBV5-1 combines with J gene TRBJ1-3, with D possibly TRBD1 on 5 matching bases. The CDR3 consists of 14 residues. The V end lost 2 bases, the J end lost 0 bases, and 6 bases lay between the germline ends. Germline CDR1 is SGHRS and CDR2 is YFSETQ. The CDR3 is CASSFDSSGNTIYF. CDR3 nucleotides: TGCGCCAGCAGCTTTGACAGCTCTGGAAACACCATATATTTT. Full variable domain (outside the CDR3, taken from reference TRBV5-1 and TRBJ1-3): KAGVTQTPRYLIKTRGQQVTLSCSPISGHRSVSWYQQTPGQGLQFLFEYFSETQRNKGNFPGRFSGRQFSNSRSEMNVSTLELGDSALYLCASSFDSSGNTIYFGEGSWLTVV.

DNA of the CDR3: TGTGCCAGCAGCTTAACAGGGATGAACACTGAAGCTTTCTTT. Translation gives CASSLTGMNTEAFF. The gene calls are TRBV7-9 and TRBJ1-1, with D perhaps matching TRBD1 (6 bases). CDR1 is SEHNR, CDR2 FQNEAQ, per germline (reference sequence). The CDR3 is 14 residues long. V lost 2 bases, J lost 0 bases, and 7 bases lay in between.

The V call is TRBV13, the J call TRBJ1-2, with D possibly being TRBD1 (5 bases). The CDR3 runs to 14 residues. CDR1 PRHDT and CDR2 FYEKMQ come from the germline V gene (reference sequence). V gave up 4 bases and J gave up 0 bases, with 9 bases separating them. The CDR3 coding sequence is TGTGCCAGCAGCTCAATGGGACCTAACTATGGCTACACCTTC. Its translation is CASSSMGPNYGYTF.

This clone came up once. This chain uses TRBV5-6 with TRBJ2-3, with 8 bases lining up with TRBD2. CDR3 size: 12 residues. V was pared by 4 bases and J by 8 bases, with 3 bases of the junction left unmatched. Germline V CDR1 and CDR2: SGHDT, YYEEEE. The CDR3 nucleotides are TGTGCCAGCAGCCAGGGACTAGTTACGCAGTATTTT. It yields the protein CASSQGLVTQYF.

J is TRBJ2-6 and V is TRBV7-9; no reliable D call. Deletions cut 2 bases from V and 1 base from J, with 15 bases between. Germline V gene sequence: CDR1 SEHNR, CDR2 FQNEAQ (reference sequence). The CDR3 runs 18 residues. The CDR3: CASSLRTYPPSGANVLTF. CDR3 sequence (DNA): TGTGCCAGCAGCTTAAGGACGTATCCCCCGTCTGGGGCCAACGTCCTGACTTTC.

The V and J genes are TRBV7-2 and TRBJ2-3, with D possibly matching TRBD2 (6 bases). The CDR3 covers 18 residues. Germline lookup yields CDR1 SGHTA and CDR2 FQGNSA. Trimming removed 3 bases at V and 2 bases at J, with 21 bases between. In DNA form, the CDR3 reads TGTGCCAGCAGCTTTCGACGTGCACCGGGAGAAGACACAGATACGCAGTATTTT. It is translated as CASSFRRAPGEDTDTQYF.

The chain combines TRBV11-2 with TRBJ2-1; a weak D match, TRBD2 (7 bases). Germline V gives CDR1 SGHAT, CDR2 FQNNGV. V lost 7 bases and J lost 8, with 18 bases in between. This CDR3 is 14 amino acids long. CDR3: CASTGGGASDEQFF. For the CDR3, the DNA is TGTGCCAGCACAGGAGGGGGGGCCTCGGATGAGCAGTTCTTC.

The genes are TRBV28 and TRBJ2-5, with D possibly matching TRBD2 (7 bases). The V gene lost 5 bases and the J gene lost 3 bases, with 22 bases spanning the gap. The CDR3 is made up of 17 amino acids. The germline V gene has CDR1 MDHEN and CDR2 SYDVKM. CDR3 nucleotides: TGTGCCAGCAGTCAGCACCGGGGGGCCAAGACTAAAGAGACCCAGTACTTC. Residues: CASSQHRGAKTKETQYF.

The chain is built from TRBV15 and TRBJ2-3; 9 bases map to TRBD1. Germline trimming cut 1 base from V and 0 bases from J; bases unmatched to any gene: 11. The CDR3 length is 19 residues. Germline-derived CDR1 and CDR2 are LNHNV and YYDKDF (reference sequence). The CDR3 coding sequence is TGTGCCACCAGCAGAGTTGGGCCTACCGGGACAGGGAGCACAGATACGCAGTATTTT. It yields the protein CATSRVGPTGTGSTDTQYF.

The rearrangement joins TRBV15 to TRBJ2-1; the match to TRBD1 covers 9 bases. The CDR3 totals 18 residues. The germline V gene has CDR1 LNHNV and CDR2 YYDKDF (reference sequence). V trimming: 0 bases; J trimming: 1 base; junction bases outside the gene matches: 7. CDR3 sequence: CATSRENRGQASYNEQFF. CDR3 in DNA: TGTGCCACCAGCAGAGAGAACAGGGGGCAAGCGTCCTACAATGAGCAGTTCTTC.

This clone was detected once. This chain links TRBV4-2 with TRBJ1-3; no reliable D call. This CDR3 spans 14 amino acids. The V gene lost 4 bases and the J gene lost 2 bases, with 9 bases spanning the gap. Germline loops: CDR1 LGHNA, CDR2 YNFKEQ. The CDR3 spells CASSLTGTGNTIYF. The CDR3 bases are TGTGCCAGCAGCCTAACCGGGACTGGAAACACCATATATTTT.

J is TRBJ2-2 and V is TRBV2; 12 bases align to TRBD2. Germline trimming cut 4 bases from V and 1 base from J; bases unmatched to any gene: 4. The germline CDR1 and CDR2 sequences are SNHLY and FYNNEI. The CDR3 spans 17 residues. The DNA of the CDR3 is TGTGCCAGCAGTGTATTACTAGCGGGGGGGAACACCGGGGAGCTGTTTTTT. It is translated as CASSVLLAGGNTGELFF.

The chain joins TRBV21-1 to TRBJ2-7; the DNA was not compared with TRBD1, the D call given in the table. TRBV21-1 is a pseudogene segment. The CDR3 has 18 amino acids. CDR3 sequence reads: CASSKARSSQGRFYEQYF. For the CDR3, the DNA is TGTGCCAGCAGCAAAGCCAGATCTTCACAGGGGCGATTCTACGAGCAGTACTTC.

The chain couples TRBV18 to TRBJ1-2; 7 positions match TRBD1. The CDR3 totals 14 residues. Germline V lookup: CDR1 KGHSH, CDR2 LQKENI. V gave up 3 bases and J gave up 3 bases; unmatched junction bases: 4. The CDR3 reads CASSPGQAYYGYTF. CDR3 nucleotide sequence: TGTGCCAGCTCACCTGGACAGGCATACTATGGCTACACCTTC.

J is TRBJ1-1 and V is TRBV6-4; no clear D. This CDR3 has 13 residues. V lost 6 bases and J 0 bases, leaving 8 bases between the germline ends. The V gene's germline CDR1 is MRHNA and CDR2 SNTAGT. The CDR3 DNA reads as TGTGCCAGCAGCTTACAGATGAACACTGAAGCTTTCTTT. Translation gives CASSLQMNTEAFF.

V gene TRBV19 combines with J gene TRBJ2-1; D uncertain. The germline V gene encodes CDR1 LNHDA and CDR2 SQIVND (reference sequence). Trimming left V 1 base short and J 6 bases short, with 16 bases between. The CDR3 totals 16 residues. In nucleotides, the CDR3 is TGTGCCAGTAGTATAGGGAGTTATGGGTACGCCAATGAGCAGTTCTTC. It specifies CASSIGSYGYANEQFF.

The V call is TRBV1, the J call TRBJ1-1; the table's D call of TRBD1 was not tested on the DNA. TRBV1 is a pseudogene segment. This CDR3 comprises 13 residues. The CDR3 reads CTSSQDGMAEAFF. The DNA for the CDR3 is TGCACCAGCAGCCAAGATGGTATGGCAGAAGCTTTCTTT.

The chain combines TRBV19 with TRBJ2-7; D remains ambiguous. Germline CDR1 reads LNHDA; CDR2 reads SQIVND (reference sequence). The V end was cut by 4 bases, the J end by 4 bases, with 5 bases between. The CDR3 extends over 11 amino acids. Written as DNA, the CDR3 is TGTGCCAGTAGTAACGGATACGAGCAGTACTTC. This gives the protein CASSNGYEQYF.

This sequence joins TRBV18 and TRBJ1-3; D remains ambiguous. The germline V and J ends were trimmed by 2 bases and 0 bases, with 8 bases remaining between them. The CDR3 is made up of 15 amino acids. Germline-derived CDR1 and CDR2 are KGHSH and LQKENI. In DNA, the CDR3 is TGTGCCAGCTCACCATCGATTAACTCTGGAAACACCATATATTTT. This gives the protein CASSPSINSGNTIYF.

The V and J genes are TRBV28 and TRBJ1-2, with D tentatively TRBD1 (5 bases). Germline V gives CDR1 MDHEN, CDR2 SYDVKM. Trimming shortened V by 1 base and J by 1 base, and 19 bases separated the two germline ends. The CDR3 has 18 amino acids. The chain's CDR3 is CASSLSGTTALGNYGYTF. CDR3 in DNA: TGTGCCAGCAGTTTATCGGGGACGACAGCGCTTGGTAACTATGGCTACACCTTC.

This clone was seen a handful of times. The V gene is TRBV29-1, the J gene TRBJ1-6, with D perhaps TRBD1 (5 bases). Trimming removed 6 bases from V and 7 bases from J, with 13 bases in between. The CDR3 loop spans 13 amino acids. Germline CDR1 reads SQVTM; CDR2 reads ANQGSEA. In DNA form, the CDR3 reads TGCAGCGTCCCAACAGGCCTCAATTCACCCCTCCACTTT. This translates into CSVPTGLNSPLHF.

The rearrangement uses TRBV15 and TRBJ2-7; D unclear. Germline V CDR1 and CDR2: LNHNV, YYDKDF (reference sequence). The V gene lost 5 bases and the J gene lost 7 bases, with 15 bases spanning the gap. The CDR3 totals 13 residues. CDR3: CATSSRRFLEQYF. The CDR3 coding sequence is TGTGCCACCAGCTCACGTCGGTTCTTGGAGCAGTACTTC.

The CDR3 DNA follows: TGCGCCAGCAGCCGAACGGGCAGGGGCGAAGCTTTCTTT. Translation gives CASSRTGRGEAFF. This chain links TRBV4-3 with TRBJ1-1, with D possibly TRBD1 on 6 matching bases. Germline V CDR1 and CDR2: LGHNA, YSLEER. The CDR3 is 13 amino acids. Trimming removed 4 bases from V and 8 bases from J, with 14 bases in between.

V gene TRBV4-1 combines with J gene TRBJ2-7; D may be TRBD2 (6 bases). V lost 1 base and J 7 bases, leaving 17 bases between the germline ends. Germline V gene sequence: CDR1 MGHRA, CDR2 YSYEKL. The CDR3 spans 15 residues. CDR3 protein: CASSQGQRAVKEQYF. The CDR3, as DNA: TGCGCCAGCAGCCAAGGCCAGCGGGCGGTGAAGGAGCAGTACTTC.

The V and J genes are TRBV28 and TRBJ2-1; 14 bases map to TRBD2. The V segment lost 5 bases and the J segment 9 bases; nucleotides outside the gene matches: 9. Germline V gene sequence: CDR1 MDHEN, CDR2 SYDVKM. CDR3 length equals 16 residues. The CDR3 here is CASSLLTSGGAGEQFF. In DNA, the CDR3 is TGTGCCAGCAGTCTCCTGACTAGCGGGGGGGCGGGTGAGCAGTTCTTC. The full variable domain, with the rest looked up from reference TRBV28 and TRBJ2-1, is DVKVTQSSRYLVKRTGEKVFLECVQDMDHENMFWYRQDPGLGLRLIYFSYDVKMKEKGDIPEGYSVSREKKERFSLILESASTNQTSMYLCASSLLTSGGAGEQFFGPGTRLTVL.